This T cell receptor (beta chain) was recovered during a study of tumor and adjacent non-tumor tissue in lung cancer. Across the study: Histology: about 13 adenocarcinoma, a couple of squamous cell carcinoma, 1 small cell lung cancer. Findings and caveats of the study: Tumor tissue had significantly higher TCR diversity than normal lung. Higher tumor TCR diversity was associated with shorter survival.

No cell sorting was done before RNA was extracted from the tissue. More than 3 cm separated this lung sample from the edge of the tumor. The CDR3 runs 15 residues. The germline V gene encodes CDR1 ENHRY and CDR2 SYGVKD. This clonotype occurred once. As yet, its antigen is unknown. At one end, the junction sequence differs from germline, possibly due to a read error. Three rounds of nested PCR, following a modified ARM-PCR protocol, produced the TCRbeta library. TCRdb itself ran the multiplex PCR reads through MiXCR, one entry per CDR3 protein. The sample lists some 80,000 distinct CDR3 sequences, around 80% occurring once.

This chain joins TRBV10-3 and TRBJ1-1, with D perhaps matching TRBD1 (6 bases). The specimen sequenced was distant non-tumor lung tissue. The clonotype was recovered from a woman aged 45-65 years with non-small cell lung cancer. The CDR3: CGISESTGFGAEAFF. The CDR3 bases are TGTGGCATCAGTGAGTCGACAGGCTTTGGAGCTGAAGCTTTCTTT.